One sample yielded the 10 T cell receptor beta chains listed below, sequenced in a study of spatial heterogeneity in lung cancer. TCRdb used MiXCR to reprocess the 5' RACE reads, holding one entry per CDR3 protein. This table holds 40,000 to 45,000 distinct CDR3 sequences, about 6.7% found once. As for time point: sample taken at primary tumor resection. Unsorted whole RNA from tumor, nontumor lung or frozen PBMC underwent sequencing. This material consisted of PBMCs, taken at surgery. The receptors were gathered from a female donor with early-stage non-small cell lung cancer.

This clonotype was seen many times. V usage is TRBV7-9 and J usage is TRBJ2-7; the D call may be TRBD1 or TRBD2 (5 bases each). There are 15 residues in the CDR3. Between the trimmed V and J ends, which lost 2 bases and 3 bases, there was a span of 14 bases. Germline CDR1 is SEHNR and CDR2 is FQNEAQ (reference sequence). In nucleotides, the CDR3 is TGTGCCAGCAGCTTACCCGGGACGAAGGACTACGAGCAGTACTTC. It encodes CASSLPGTKDYEQYF.

This clonotype was seen repeatedly, ten times or more. The CDR3 region is CASMPQQETQYF. CDR3 coding DNA: TGTGCCAGCATGCCCCAGCAGGAGACCCAGTACTTC. The rearrangement links TRBV2 to TRBJ2-5, with D uncertain. Per germline, CDR1 SNHLY and CDR2 FYNNEI. V was clipped by 7 bases and J by 5 bases, with 11 bases between them. CDR3 length equals 12 residues.

The chain has TRBV18 and TRBJ2-3; a weak D match, TRBD2 (6 bases). Trimming shortened V by 2 bases and J by 5 bases, and 11 bases separated the two germline ends. CDR3 length: 14 residues. In germline, CDR1 is KGHSH, CDR2 LQKENI. CDR3 loop: CASSPRMEGDTQYF. The CDR3 coding sequence is TGTGCCAGCTCACCAAGGATGGAGGGAGATACGCAGTATTTT.

Of note for this clonotype: The missing conserved phenylalanine or tryptophan at the end of this CDR3 makes a read error likely. CDR3 coding DNA: TGTGCCAGCAGTTCGGCGGGGGGCGGTTCCTACGAGCAGTACCTC. As protein: CASSSAGGGSYEQYL. V and J are TRBV6-2 or TRBV6-3 and TRBJ2-7; TRBD2 aligns across 8 bases. Germline V CDR1 and CDR2: MNHEY, SVGEGT. CDR3 size: 15 residues. V was clipped by 4 bases and J by 1 base; unmatched bases: 6.

The chain is built from TRBV5-1 and TRBJ2-7; D unresolved. Trimming stripped 9 bases from V and 3 bases from J, with 10 bases between. CDR1 and CDR2 (germline): SGHRS, YFSETQ. This CDR3 has 11 residues. CDR3 sequence: CAIRVFYEQYF. CDR3 in DNA: TGCGCCATCCGGGTCTTCTACGAGCAGTACTTC.

The chain combines TRBV7-9 with TRBJ2-1; D ambiguous. The V gene's germline CDR1 is SEHNR and CDR2 FQNEAQ (reference sequence). The CDR3 spans 16 residues. V lost 1 base and J 2 bases, leaving 12 bases between the germline ends. DNA for the CDR3: TGTGCCAGCAGCTTAGATTGGCAGACCCCCTACAATGAGCAGTTCTTC. It is translated as CASSLDWQTPYNEQFF.

This clonotype was counted many times. This chain links TRBV2 with TRBJ2-1; D remains ambiguous. CDR1 SNHLY and CDR2 FYNNEI come from the germline V gene. Trimming shortened V by 3 bases and J by 8 bases, and 5 bases separated the two germline ends. This CDR3 contains 11 residues. The CDR3 protein is CASSERYEQFF. In DNA form, the CDR3 reads TGTGCCAGCAGTGAGCGGTATGAGCAGTTCTTC.

In its sample, this clonotype was seen many times. The rearrangement joins TRBV4-1 to TRBJ1-4, with 10 nucleotides matching TRBD1. The CDR3 extends over 14 amino acids. Germline CDR1 is MGHRA and CDR2 is YSYEKL. The J segment lost 8 bases and the V segment lost 6 bases, leaving 6 bases of the junction unmatched. CDR3 protein: CASSRDRGKEKLFF. The CDR3 DNA sequence: TGCGCCAGCAGTCGGGACAGGGGTAAGGAAAAACTGTTTTTT.

In its sample, this clonotype was seen many times. The chain joins TRBV24-1 to TRBJ2-1; D is possibly TRBD2 (5 bases). Germline V lookup: CDR1 KGHDR, CDR2 SFDVKD. The V end lost 5 bases, the J end lost 5 bases, and 12 bases lay between the germline ends. The CDR3 sequence is 14 residues long. CDR3 in amino acids: CATSGQRPDNEQFF. CDR3 bases: TGTGCCACCAGTGGTCAGCGGCCTGACAATGAGCAGTTCTTC.

This clonotype was recorded a few times. The rearrangement uses TRBV27 and TRBJ2-5; 7 bases agree with TRBD1. Germline CDR1 reads MNHEY; CDR2 reads SMNVEV (reference sequence). The V and J ends lost 1 base and 1 base, in that order; junction bases with no gene match: 3. The CDR3 consists of 15 residues. The CDR3 region is CASSLFRQGQETQYF. The CDR3 DNA is TGTGCCAGCAGTTTATTTAGACAGGGCCAAGAGACCCAGTACTTC.